This TCR beta chain was obtained from a study of CD8 T cells in ankylosing spondylitis. Study-wide points: Apparently characteristic of ankylosing spondylitis blood was a TCR beta motif (eight highly homologous variants).

As concerns this clonotype: The antigen is undetermined.

Germline V gene lookup returns CDR1 SGHRS and CDR2 YFSETQ. This CDR3 spans 15 amino acids. Trimming removed 4 bases from V and 7 bases from J, with 21 bases in between. MiXCR, run by TCRdb on the 5' RACE reads, gives a single entry per CDR3 protein. Among around 770,000 distinct CDR3 sequences listed, 19% were seen once. The chain carries TRBV5-1 and TRBJ2-7; tentatively, D is TRBD1 or TRBD2 (6 bases each). The sample taken for sequencing was blood, either unsorted or a sorted T cell fraction (not recorded which). This clonotype was obtained from a male donor with ankylosing spondylitis. CDR3 region: CASSPTSGEAGEQYF. The CDR3 DNA reads as TGCGCCAGCAGCCCCACGTCAGGGGAGGCGGGTGAGCAGTACTTC.